The 32 T cell receptor beta chains in this list originate from one sample, sequenced in a study of TIL therapy for anti-PD-1-resistant metastatic lung cancer. This was the immunoSEQ v3 assay. Using immunoSEQ multiplex PCR, the repertoire was profiled, and TCRdb retains in-frame clones only, with some absent. The table has 50,000 to 65,000 clones, 55% to 75% seen once. Time point given: pre-treatment sample, taken before nivolumab and TIL therapy. Specimen: blood, collected at baseline. The receptors stem from a person aged 25-79 years with non-small cell lung cancer.

The rearrangement links TRBV6-5 to TRBJ1-4; the match to TRBD1 covers 11 bases. With 0 bases clipped from V and 11 bases from J, the junction kept 8 bases outside the gene matches. Germline-derived CDR1 and CDR2 are MNHEY and SVGAGI. The CDR3 sequence is 16 residues long. The CDR3: CASSYSPGQGASKLFF. CDR3 coding DNA: TGTGCCAGCAGTTACTCGCCCGGACAGGGGGCGAGTAAACTGTTTTTT.

This clone was observed a handful of times. The rearrangement joins TRBV19 to TRBJ2-1; D is perhaps TRBD1 (6 bases). Trimming took 7 bases from V and 2 from J, leaving 15 bases between them. The CDR3 covers 15 residues. Germline lookup yields CDR1 LNHDA and CDR2 SQIVND (reference sequence). The CDR3 region is CASTPRTGPYNEQFF. The CDR3 DNA follows: TGTGCCAGTACCCCGCGTACAGGGCCCTACAATGAGCAGTTCTTC.

V and J are TRBV27 and TRBJ1-2, with a possible D match to TRBD1 (5 bases). CDR1 is MNHEY and CDR2 is SMNVEV in the germline V gene (reference sequence). The ends were cut back, 7 bases at V and 2 bases at J, with 14 bases in the middle. The CDR3 is 14 residues long. In DNA, the CDR3 is TGTGCCAGCATACGGTACGGGACGAACTATGGCTACACCTTC. As protein: CASIRYGTNYGYTF.

The chain recombines TRBV7-9 with TRBJ2-5; D uncertain. V gave up 1 base and J gave up 3 bases, with 15 bases separating them. Germline V gene data show CDR1 as SEHNR and CDR2 as FQNEAQ (reference sequence). The CDR3 totals 16 residues. CDR3 sequence reads: CASSLVDNRGKETQYF. DNA of the CDR3: TGTGCCAGCAGCTTAGTAGATAACAGAGGAAAAGAGACCCAGTACTTC.

The CDR3, as DNA: TGTGCCATCAGGAGACAGCACCCTAGCACAGATACGCAGTATTTT. Translation gives CAIRRQHPSTDTQYF. V and J are TRBV10-3 and TRBJ2-3, with a possible D match to TRBD1 (5 bases). V was shortened by 6 bases and J by 0 bases, with 13 bases between the two germline ends. Per the germline V gene, CDR1 is ENHRY and CDR2 is SYGVKD. The CDR3 runs to 15 residues.

The V gene is TRBV27, the J gene TRBJ2-7, with 8 bases aligning to TRBD1. This CDR3 comprises 15 residues. V shed 6 bases and J 3 bases; nucleotides not matched to a gene: 10. Germline V gene sequence: CDR1 MNHEY, CDR2 SMNVEV (reference sequence). The CDR3 region has the DNA TGTGCCAGCAGGGCTTTAGGACAGGGTGGCTACGAGCAGTACTTC. As protein: CASRALGQGGYEQYF.

This clone was seen only a few times. The chain employs TRBV7-9 and TRBJ1-4; D may be TRBD1 (5 bases). Trimming took off 4 bases at V and 10 bases at J, with 16 bases between the two ends. This CDR3 has 14 residues. Looked up from germline, CDR1 is SEHNR and CDR2 is FQNEAQ (reference sequence). The CDR3 reads CASSSNGGDRKLFF. Here the CDR3 DNA reads TGTGCCAGCAGCTCGAACGGAGGGGACCGAAAACTGTTTTTT.

This clone came up a few times. The chain combines TRBV20-1 with TRBJ1-1; D not resolved. The length of the CDR3 is 11 residues. The germline gives CDR1 DFQATT, CDR2 SNEGSKA (reference sequence). The V gene lost 6 bases and the J gene lost 4 bases, with 9 bases spanning the gap. The CDR3 DNA reads as TGCAGTGCAGAGGGAGGCACTGAAGCTTTCTTT. Protein product: CSAEGGTEAFF.

This chain links TRBV6-5 with TRBJ2-1, with D tentatively TRBD1 (5 bases). CDR3 length equals 16 residues. The germline V and J ends were trimmed by 0 bases and 3 bases, with 12 bases remaining between them. Germline-derived CDR1 and CDR2 are MNHEY and SVGAGI. The CDR3 coding sequence is TGTGCCAGCAGTTACTCTTCCCAGGGCTTCTACAATGAGCAGTTCTTC. Translating it yields CASSYSSQGFYNEQFF.

The V call is TRBV4-1, the J call TRBJ2-1; TRBD2 matches 7 bases. Germline V CDR1 and CDR2: MGHRA, YSYEKL. The trim removed 0 bases at V and 3 bases at J, leaving 5 bases unmatched. The CDR3 is 16 amino acids. The CDR3 is CASSQDLRGSYNEQFF. The CDR3, as DNA: TGCGCCAGCAGCCAAGATCTGCGCGGGAGCTACAATGAGCAGTTCTTC.

The chain uses TRBV10-3 and TRBJ1-3; unclear D gene. The CDR3 spans 15 residues. CDR1 and CDR2 (germline): ENHRY, SYGVKD. Trimming pared 3 bases from V and 0 bases from J, leaving 9 bases between. In DNA form, the CDR3 reads TGTGCCATCAGTGACATGGGCGTCTCTGGAAACACCATATATTTT. This sequence encodes CAISDMGVSGNTIYF.

This clone was found once. This chain joins TRBV7-8 and TRBJ2-7; D unclear. CDR1 SGHVS and CDR2 FQNEAQ come from the germline V gene. This CDR3 has 15 amino acids. V was shortened by 5 bases and J by 5 bases, with 19 bases between the two germline ends. The DNA of the CDR3 is TGTGCCAGCAGCCCACCAGGTCGTGAGGACGACGAGCAGTACTTC. Encoded protein: CASSPPGREDDEQYF.

This clone has just a few counts. This chain connects TRBV10-3 to TRBJ2-7; 10 bases align to TRBD1. V dropped 6 bases and J dropped 6; count of bases not matched to a gene: 2. CDR1 ENHRY and CDR2 SYGVKD come from the germline V gene. The CDR3 is 12 amino acids. In nucleotides, the CDR3 is TGTGCCATCAGAGGGACAGGGGCCGAGCAGTACTTC. It specifies CAIRGTGAEQYF.

The chain is built from TRBV4-2 and TRBJ2-1; 10 positions agree with TRBD2. V shed 3 bases and J 9 bases; nucleotides not matched to a gene: 8. The CDR3 covers 15 residues. Germline V gives CDR1 LGHNA, CDR2 YNFKEQ. The CDR3 DNA sequence: TGTGCCAGCAGCCAGGGTTCTAGCGGGAGTTTTGAGCAGTTCTTC. Its translation is CASSQGSSGSFEQFF.

The chain couples TRBV7-4 to TRBJ2-7; possibly TRBD2 for D (5 bases). From germline, CDR1 is SGHVT and CDR2 SQSDAQ. The CDR3 loop spans 16 amino acids. V lost 2 bases, J lost 5 bases, and 19 bases lay in between. In DNA form, the CDR3 reads TGTGCCAGCAGCTTACGGGGTTGGGTCAGCGTCGACGAGCAGTACTTC. The encoded protein is CASSLRGWVSVDEQYF. Full variable domain (outside the CDR3, taken from reference TRBV7-4 and TRBJ2-7): GAGVSQSPRYKVAKRGRDVALRCDSISGHVTLYWYRQTLGQGSEVLTYSQSDAQRDKSGRPSGRFSAERPERSVSTLKIQRTEQGDSAVYLCASSLRGWVSVDEQYFGPGTRLTVT.

The J gene is TRBJ2-3, the V gene TRBV6-4; D is possibly TRBD1 or TRBD2 (5 bases each). This CDR3 has 15 amino acids. In germline, CDR1 is MRHNA, CDR2 SNTAGT. V lost 2 bases and J lost 4, with 13 bases in between. The CDR3 DNA sequence: TGTGCCAGCAGTGACCAGACAGACGGGGCAGATACGCAGTATTTT. It specifies CASSDQTDGADTQYF.

V gene TRBV7-2 combines with J gene TRBJ2-7; D tentatively fits TRBD1 or TRBD2 (6 bases each). CDR1 and CDR2 (germline): SGHTA, FQGNSA. This CDR3 spans 17 amino acids. Trimming pared 4 bases from V and 2 bases from J, leaving 21 bases between. The CDR3 DNA reads as TGTGCCAGCAGCTCGCAAGGGGGGACACTAGGGACCTACGAGCAGTACTTC. Its translation is CASSSQGGTLGTYEQYF.

The chain links TRBV2 to TRBJ2-3; D not resolved. The V end lost 11 bases, the J end lost 5 bases, and 5 bases lay between the germline ends. The CDR3 is 9 amino acids. Germline CDR1 is SNHLY and CDR2 is FYNNEI. For the CDR3, the DNA is TGTGCCGTGGGAGATACGCAGTATTTT. Encoded protein: CAVGDTQYF.

The chain uses TRBV6-5 and TRBJ1-2, with unresolved D. Looked up from germline, CDR1 is MNHEY and CDR2 is SVGAGI. Trimming took off 6 bases at V and 5 bases at J, with 13 bases between the two ends. The CDR3 extends over 13 amino acids. Here the CDR3 reads CASSLTETYGYTF. The DNA for the CDR3 is TGTGCCAGCAGCCTAACAGAGACTTATGGCTACACCTTC.

This clone was counted a single time. The chain couples TRBV7-6 to TRBJ2-7, with D possibly matching TRBD2 (7 bases). CDR3 length: 15 residues. Germline values: CDR1 SGHVS, CDR2 FNYEAQ. V was shortened by 6 bases and J by 4 bases, with 19 bases between the two germline ends. The chain's CDR3 is CASRRGGGNGYEQYF. The CDR3 DNA reads TGTGCCAGCAGACGGGGAGGGGGGAACGGGTACGAGCAGTACTTC.

This clone was seen only once. A read error may produce the germline difference seen at one junction end. CDR3 nucleotides: TGTGCCAGCAGTTACACCAATTCACCCCTCCATTTT. Protein product: CASSYTNSPLHF. The rearrangement joins TRBV6-5 to TRBJ1-6; the D is unclear. In germline, CDR1 is MNHEY, CDR2 SVGAGI. The CDR3 is 12 residues long.

V usage is TRBV5-6 and J usage is TRBJ1-1; perhaps TRBD1 as D (5 bases). Germline V lookup: CDR1 SGHDT, CDR2 YYEEEE. V lost 3 bases and J 1 base, leaving 13 bases between the germline ends. The CDR3 contains 15 residues. The CDR3 spells CASSSAGTGNTEAFF. CDR3 nucleotides: TGTGCCAGCAGCTCCGCCGGGACGGGGAACACTGAAGCTTTCTTT.

This clone was found once. V usage is TRBV4-1 and J usage is TRBJ2-3; D perhaps matches TRBD2 (5 bases). The CDR3 contains 14 residues. V was shortened by 1 base and J by 1 base, with 6 bases between the two germline ends. CDR1 and CDR2 (germline): MGHRA, YSYEKL. CDR3 residues: CASSQVGGTDTQYF. The CDR3 DNA reads TGCGCCAGCAGCCAAGTGGGAGGCACAGATACGCAGTATTTT.

This chain links TRBV7-2 with TRBJ1-5, with TRBD1 matching over 9 bases. CDR3 size: 16 residues. Looked up from germline, CDR1 is SGHTA and CDR2 is FQGNSA. V shed 4 bases, J shed 4 bases, and the junction held 8 bases outside the gene matches. In DNA, the CDR3 is TGTGCCAGCAGCTCCCCGGGACAGGGCAGAAATCAGCCCCAGCATTTT. Translating it yields CASSSPGQGRNQPQHF.

This clone was counted a few times. The gene calls are TRBV11-3 and TRBJ2-5, with D possibly TRBD2 on 5 matching bases. V gave up 5 bases and J gave up 7 bases, with 8 bases separating them. Germline V CDR1 and CDR2: SGHNT, YENEEA. This CDR3 is built from 11 residues. CDR3 loop: CASSTGRTQYF. Here the CDR3 DNA reads TGTGCCAGCAGCACGGGGAGGACCCAGTACTTC. Full variable domain (remainder filled in from reference TRBV11-3 and TRBJ2-5): EAGVVQSPRYKIIEKKQPVAFWCNPISGHNTLYWYLQNLGQGPELLIRYENEEAVDDSQLPKDRFSAERLKGVDSTLKIQPAELGDSAVYLCASSTGRTQYFGPGTRLLVL.

The CDR3 nucleotides read TGTGCCAGCAACTACGGGGCACGGAGAGCTGCGCCCCAGCATTTT. Translation: CASNYGARRAAPQHF. The V and J genes are TRBV28 and TRBJ1-5; weak D call: TRBD1 (5 bases). Germline V lookup: CDR1 MDHEN, CDR2 SYDVKM. The CDR3 has 15 amino acids. Trimming removed 7 bases at V and 9 bases at J, with 22 bases between.

V is TRBV7-6 and J is TRBJ2-5; no clear D gene. The ends were cut back, 1 base at V and 4 bases at J, with 4 bases in the middle. The CDR3 totals 12 residues. Germline V gene lookup returns CDR1 SGHVS and CDR2 FNYEAQ. The CDR3 bases are TGTGCCAGCAGCTTAGTTCCAGAGACCCAGTACTTC. As protein: CASSLVPETQYF.

The chain joins TRBV11-2 to TRBJ2-1; 11 bases map to TRBD2. Germline V CDR1 and CDR2: SGHAT, FQNNGV. V was clipped by 1 base and J by 2 bases; unmatched bases: 7. The CDR3 extends over 18 amino acids. The CDR3 is CASSLVAPSGGTYNEQFF. CDR3 sequence (DNA): TGTGCCAGCAGCTTAGTAGCCCCTAGCGGGGGGACCTACAATGAGCAGTTCTTC.

The V call is TRBV5-6, the J call TRBJ2-7; D remains unclear. CDR3 length: 14 residues. The V end was cut by 0 bases, the J end by 0 bases, with 7 bases between. The germline V gene encodes CDR1 SGHDT and CDR2 YYEEEE. The CDR3 sequence is CASSLGGNSYEQYF. CDR3 DNA sequence: TGTGCCAGCAGCTTGGGAGGAAACTCCTACGAGCAGTACTTC.

The V and J genes are TRBV7-9 and TRBJ2-6, with unresolved D. The CDR3 is made up of 16 amino acids. V was pared by 1 base and J by 5 bases, with 12 bases between. Germline loops: CDR1 SEHNR, CDR2 FQNEAQ (reference sequence). CDR3 sequence (DNA): TGTGCCAGCAGCTTAGTCGGCGGATCTAGGGCCAACGTCCTGACTTTC. Protein sequence: CASSLVGGSRANVLTF.

The V and J genes are TRBV18 and TRBJ2-1; D is perhaps TRBD1 or TRBD2 (5 bases each). The V gene's germline CDR1 is KGHSH and CDR2 LQKENI. The length of the CDR3 is 15 residues. V was trimmed by 3 bases and J by 0 bases, leaving 9 bases between them. CDR3 sequence (DNA): TGTGCCAGCTCACCCGACAGCGGCTCCTACAATGAGCAGTTCTTC. Translating it yields CASSPDSGSYNEQFF.

J is TRBJ1-1 and V is TRBV5-1; D gene uncertain. Germline values: CDR1 SGHRS, CDR2 YFSETQ. This CDR3 contains 16 residues. Trimming cost V 0 bases and J 0 bases, with 12 bases left between them. This CDR3 reads CASSLAIGNMNTEAFF. DNA for the CDR3: TGCGCCAGCAGCTTGGCTATCGGAAACATGAACACTGAAGCTTTCTTT.